The 7 T cell receptor beta chains listed next were all sequenced from one sample in a study of persistence of HIV-infected CD4 T cells. Overlapping HIV-1 Gag 15-mer peptides at approximately 0.96 ug per peptide per mL were used. Memory cells lacking CD40L and CD69 with high CD45RO were sorted. Antigen specificity for these receptors is unknown. The libraries were made with immunoSEQ version 4 in survey mode. The protocol was immunoSEQ multiplex PCR, while the TCRdb copy is restricted to in-frame clones and leaves out a portion. The sample carries approximately 32,000 clones, approximately 85% recorded once. The input for sequencing was CD4+ T cells sorted from PBMCs after roughly 18-hour stimulation, taken from a patient who received antiretroviral therapy. The receptor source for this set is an adult woman with HIV who was CMV-seropositive.

This chain joins TRBV7-8 and TRBJ2-1; weak D call: TRBD1 (5 bases). Trimming shortened V by 1 base and J by 9 bases, and 13 bases separated the two germline ends. CDR1 and CDR2 (germline): SGHVS, FQNEAQ. The CDR3 is made up of 14 amino acids. The CDR3 nucleotides are TGTGCCAGCAGCTTAGGGTCGACAGTCAGTGAGCAGTTCTTC. Translation gives CASSLGSTVSEQFF.

The CDR3 nucleotides are TGTGCCAGCAGCCCTCTATATGGGACTAGCGGGAATGAGCAGTTCTTC. Its translation: CASSPLYGTSGNEQFF. This chain links TRBV3-1 (or the pseudogene TRBV3-2) with TRBJ2-1; TRBD2 matches 12 bases. This CDR3 comprises 16 residues. V was pared by 4 bases and J by 7 bases, with 8 bases of the junction left unmatched. Germline CDR1 reads LGHDT; CDR2 reads YNNKEL (reference sequence).

The chain combines TRBV2 with TRBJ1-5; no reliable D call. The CDR3 contains 12 residues. V gave up 6 bases and J gave up 7 bases, with 10 bases separating them. From germline, CDR1 is SNHLY and CDR2 FYNNEI. The CDR3 DNA reads as TGTGCCAGCAGCAAGTTAGGACAGCCCCAGCATTTT. Its protein is CASSKLGQPQHF. The full variable domain, rest sourced from reference TRBV2 and TRBJ1-5, is EPEVTQTPSHQVTQMGQEVILRCVPISNHLYFYWYRQILGQKVEFLVSFYNNEISEKSEIFDDQFSVERPDGSNFTLKIRSTKLEDSAMYFCASSKLGQPQHFGDGTRLSIL.

This rearrangement joins TRBV19 to TRBJ2-2; D might be TRBD1 (5 bases). Between the trimmed V and J ends, which lost 3 bases and 1 base, there was a span of 21 bases. Germline assignment: CDR1 LNHDA and CDR2 SQIVND (reference sequence). The CDR3 has 19 amino acids. CDR3 DNA sequence: TGTGCCAGTAGTATTAGGTTGTCGGCAGGGCGGATGAACACCGGGGAGCTGTTTTTT. This encodes CASSIRLSAGRMNTGELFF.

This chain uses TRBV5-1 with TRBJ2-3; D not certain. Germline-derived CDR1 and CDR2 are SGHRS and YFSETQ. The CDR3 is 14 residues long. Trimming cost V 2 bases and J 0 bases, with 7 bases left between them. The CDR3 coding sequence is TGCGCCAGCAGCTTAGGTCCTAGCACAGATACGCAGTATTTT. Protein sequence: CASSLGPSTDTQYF.

This sequence joins TRBV6-5 and TRBJ1-5; 8 nucleotides align to TRBD1. Trimming at V came to 7 bases and at J to 3 bases, leaving 5 bases not matched to a gene. Germline V gene data show CDR1 as MNHEY and CDR2 as SVGAGI. The CDR3 runs to 14 residues. CDR3 coding DNA: TGTGCCAGCAAAGAGGGACAGGTCAATCAGCCCCAGCATTTT. Residues: CASKEGQVNQPQHF.

This sequence joins TRBV5-1 and TRBJ2-1, with 11 nucleotides matching TRBD2. The CDR3 contains 18 residues. Germline assignment: CDR1 SGHRS and CDR2 YFSETQ. V shed 3 bases, J shed 3 bases, and the junction held 11 bases outside the gene matches. In nucleotides, the CDR3 is TGCGCCAGCAGCTCCTCGGGACTAGCGGCCGGTAACTACAATGAGCAGTTCTTC. It codes for CASSSSGLAAGNYNEQFF.